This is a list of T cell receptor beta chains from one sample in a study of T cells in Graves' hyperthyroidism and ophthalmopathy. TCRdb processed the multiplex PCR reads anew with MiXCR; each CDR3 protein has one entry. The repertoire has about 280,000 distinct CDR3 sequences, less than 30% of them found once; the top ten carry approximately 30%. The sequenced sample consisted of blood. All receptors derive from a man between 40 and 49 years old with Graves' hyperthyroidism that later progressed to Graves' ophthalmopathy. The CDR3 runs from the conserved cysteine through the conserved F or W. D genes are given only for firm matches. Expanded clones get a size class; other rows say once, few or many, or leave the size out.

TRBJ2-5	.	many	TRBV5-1	TGCGCCAGCAGCACCGGGCCGATGCCGGAGACCCAGTACTTC	CASSTGPMPETQYF
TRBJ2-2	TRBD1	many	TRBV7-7	TGTGCTAGCAGCTTAGGGGGCCAAACCGGGGAGCTGTTTTTT	CASSLGGQTGELFF
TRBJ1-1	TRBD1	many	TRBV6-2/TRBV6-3	TGTGCCAGCAGTAGGACAGGGGGTCGTTTTACTGAAGCTTTCTTT	CASSRTGGRFTEAFF
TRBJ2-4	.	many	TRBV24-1	TGTGCCACCAGTGATAGCAGGTTAGCCAAAAACACTCAGTACTTC	CATSDSRLAKNTQYF
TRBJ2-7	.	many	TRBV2	TGTGCCAGCAGTACTTATGGGGGACGCCGTCCTGGCGAGCAGTACTTC	CASSTYGGRRPGEQYF
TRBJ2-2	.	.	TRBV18	TGTGCCAGCTCACCGATCGGGGATCGGGGCACCGGGGAGCTGTTTTTT	CASSPIGDRGTGELFF
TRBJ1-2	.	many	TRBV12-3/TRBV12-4	TGTGCCAGCAGTTTGTTGGACCTTACCTATGGCTACACCTTC	CASSLLDLTYGYTF
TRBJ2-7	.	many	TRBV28	TGTGCCAGCAGTTCACAGGTGGAGCAGTACTTC	CASSSQVEQYF
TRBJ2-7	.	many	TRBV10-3	TGTGCCATCAGCCGGGACTTTACCTACGAGCAGTACTTC	CAISRDFTYEQYF
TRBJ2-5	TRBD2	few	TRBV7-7	TGTGCTAGCAGCTTACCGGGGGGCCAAGAGACCCAGTACTTC	CASSLPGGQETQYF
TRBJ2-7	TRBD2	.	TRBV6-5	TGTGCCAGCAGTTCCCAGCGACTAGCGGGAGTATGGTACGAGCAGTACTTC	CASSSQRLAGVWYEQYF
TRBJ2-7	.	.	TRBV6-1	TGTGCCAGCAGTCGGGACGCCTCCTACGAGCAGTACTTC	CASSRDASYEQYF
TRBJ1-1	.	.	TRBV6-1	TGTGCCAGCAGCCCGGGCCTACTGAACACTGAAGCTTTCTTT	CASSPGLLNTEAFF
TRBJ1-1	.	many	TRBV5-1	TGCGCCAGCAGCTTGAAGCAGAATTTGATGAACACTGAAGCTTTCTTT	CASSLKQNLMNTEAFF
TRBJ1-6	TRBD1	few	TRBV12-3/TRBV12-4	TGTGCCAGCAGTTTTGACAGGGGGCGCGGTTATAATTCACCCCTCCACTTT	CASSFDRGRGYNSPLHF
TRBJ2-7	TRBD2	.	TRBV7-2	TGTGCCAGCAGCTACTTAGCGGGAGCCGACGAGCAGTACTTC	CASSYLAGADEQYF
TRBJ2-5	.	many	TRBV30	TGTGCCTGGAGTTCCCCCCCGACAGGCCAAGAGACCCAGTACTTC	CAWSSPPTGQETQYF
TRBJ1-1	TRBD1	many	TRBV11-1	TGTGCCAGCAGCACGATAATACAGGGGTCTGGGTCGATGAACACTGAAGCTTTCTTT	CASSTIIQGSGSMNTEAFF
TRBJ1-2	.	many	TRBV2	TGTGCCAGCAGTGAAGCGCTCCCACTTGGTCGAGGCTACACCTTC	CASSEALPLGRGYTF
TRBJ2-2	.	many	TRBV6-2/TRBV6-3	TGTGCCAGCAGCCTCCAGCGGGCCGGGGAGCTGTTTTTT	CASSLQRAGELFF
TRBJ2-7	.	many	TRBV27	TGTGCCAGCAGCTATAGGGGCTGGTCCTACGAGCAGTACTTC	CASSYRGWSYEQYF
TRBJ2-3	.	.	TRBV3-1	TGTGCCAGCAGCCATATCCTATTTAGCGGAGCCATCAGAGATACGCAGTATTTT	CASSHILFSGAIRDTQYF
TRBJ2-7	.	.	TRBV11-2	TGTGCCAGCAGCTCACAGACTAGATCGGCCTACGAGCAGTACTTC	CASSSQTRSAYEQYF
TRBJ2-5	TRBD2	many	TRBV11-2	TGTGCCAGCAGCCCACCCCTAGCGGAAGAGACCCAGTACTTC	CASSPPLAEETQYF
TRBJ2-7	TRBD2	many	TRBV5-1	TGCGCCAGCAGCTTGGGGACTAGCGGAACCTACGAGCAGTACTTC	CASSLGTSGTYEQYF
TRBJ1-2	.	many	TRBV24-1	TGTGCCACCAGTGATTTTAACAGGGTTCGCTACACCTTC	CATSDFNRVRYTF